This T cell receptor (beta chain) came from a study of cytomegalovirus exposure and HLA in healthy donors. Overall study: Membership in the Caucasian-associated ancestry cluster was found for around four fifths of nearly 400 genotyped donors. Study observations and caveats: It was reported that TCR beta sequences correctly inferred the HLA-A and HLA-B alleles for most subjects. Three CMV-associated chains were confirmed in vitro to be specific for CMV antigens. Later genetic work tied a missense DCLRE1C variant to beta-chain V and J trimming.

There are 16 residues in the CDR3. The ends were cut back, 2 bases at V and 1 base at J, with 12 bases in the middle. The germline CDR1 and CDR2 sequences are SGHTA and FQGNSA. On this clone itself: Antigen specificity is unknown.

The PCR ran on 60 Vbeta and 13 Jbeta primers. Libraries were prepared by immunoSEQ multiplex PCR; TCRdb keeps only in-frame clonotypes and omits some of them. The sample holds about 160,000 clones, roughly 88% seen once. The V and J genes are TRBV7-2 and TRBJ1-3; maybe TRBD1 (6 bases). The sample taken for sequencing was PBMCs. This sequence originates from a man aged 50-59 years in good health and CMV-seropositive. CDR3 coding DNA: TGTGCCAGCAGCTTACACAGGGCCCAGTCTGGAAACACCATATATTTT. This sequence encodes CASSLHRAQSGNTIYF.